The present entry profiles one T cell receptor beta chain with its context. The antigen it binds to is not known. No per-base quality is available; no much larger clone lies one base away. The data belong to a study of shared T cell receptors in the human thymus (TCRdb year 2021). As for the study more broadly: The study examined how the human thymus generates shared, self-reactive T-cell receptor alpha chains.

The receptor library was made with the immunoSEQ multiplex PCR assay. TCRdb limited this immuneACCESS table to in-frame rearrangements with V and J called. A share of clones is missing; checked studies link under half to unresolved V genes, and the rest is unexplained. For this sample there are about 400,000 clones; approximately 95% appear just once. The top ten constitute roughly 0.02% of the sample. The CDR3 goes from the cysteine to the phenylalanine over 16 residues. Only the CDR3 DNA is retained, 48 bases long and in frame from the first base. V trim: 0 bases; J trim: 3 bases; unmatched bases: 3. The germline V gene supplies CDR1 MNHEY and CDR2 SVGAGI.

Sequences were obtained from thymocytes. The TCR sequence derives from a human donor. The chain links TRBV6-5 with TRBJ1-3; a stretch of 9 junction bases matches TRBD1. The CDR3 region reads CASSYSGQGDGNTIYF. The bases are TGTGCCAGCAGTTACTCGGGACAGGGTGATGGAAACACCATATATTTT.